Given below is one TCR beta chain in context. This sample stems from a study of T cells in Graves' hyperthyroidism and ophthalmopathy. Before ophthalmopathy appeared, progressors gave blood at initial hyperthyroidism diagnosis. PBMCs stemmed from approximately 10 ml fresh peripheral blood. CDR3 size: 16 residues. V was trimmed by 2 bases and J by 7 bases, leaving 18 bases between them. CDR1 and CDR2 (germline): MDHEN, SYDVKM. Regions amplified from RNA transcripts were the TCR beta CDR3 regions. When the TCR CDR3 underwent first-round RT-PCR, the HTBI primer set was used. MiXCR, run by TCRdb on the multiplex PCR reads, gives a single entry per CDR3 protein. The profile covers around 350,000 distinct CDR3 sequences, with approximately 14% appearing a single time and about 30% taken by the ten largest.

The TCR originated in a woman aged 18 to 35 with Graves' hyperthyroidism that later progressed to Graves' ophthalmopathy. The V and J genes are TRBV28 and TRBJ2-1; possibly TRBD1 or TRBD2 for D (5 bases each). The material sequenced was blood. CDR3 loop: CASSLRPGSRENEQFF. As DNA, the CDR3 is TGTGCCAGCAGTTTAAGGCCAGGGTCCAGGGAGAATGAGCAGTTCTTC.